This T cell receptor (beta chain) was recorded in a study of shared clonotypes between healthy human individuals. Repertoires were generated with immunoSEQ multiplex PCR, while TCRdb's copy carries only in-frame clones and drops some. The profile covers 490,000 or so clones, with less than 80% appearing a single time and approximately 13% taken by the ten largest. The CDR3 has 16 residues. CDR1 LGHNA and CDR2 YNFKEQ come from the germline V gene. V gave up 3 bases and J gave up 3 bases, with 14 bases separating them. This receptor was identified in a middle-aged woman in good health. Some clones in this sample may be carry-over from other donors' samples. Sample: PBMCs. The chain has TRBV4-2 and TRBJ2-2; maybe TRBD2 (6 bases). CDR3 nucleotides: TGTGCCAGCAGCCATCCGGGGGAGTGGGACACCGGGGAGCTGTTTTTT. Its translation is CASSHPGEWDTGELFF.